This TCR beta chain stems from a study of shared clonotypes between healthy human individuals. About the research overall: Each donor's CD4 naive and CD4 memory cells filled three plates apiece, CD8 naive two, and CD8 memory one.

Regarding the study as a whole: How much donors shared clonotypes was expected to be affected by sequencing depth.

TCRdb's copy holds only in-frame clones and misses some; the assay was immunoSEQ multiplex PCR. The sample carries around 700,000 clones, about two thirds recorded once. Per germline, CDR1 SEHNR and CDR2 FQNEAQ (reference sequence). With 3 bases removed from V and 4 bases from J, the gap between germline ends came to 4 bases. CDR3 size: 11 residues. Comment on this clone: Its specificity is not known.

This sequence joins TRBV7-9 and TRBJ2-7; D gene uncertain. Sequencing was carried out using memory CD4+ T cells sorted from blood. Subset reported: CD45RA-negative fraction. This TCR came from a woman aged 25 to 39 in good health. The CDR3 loop is CASSFNYEQYF. The DNA of the CDR3 is TGTGCCAGCAGCTTTAATTACGAGCAGTACTTC.